A single T cell receptor beta chain is shown here with its context. The data stem from a study of blood T cell repertoires in COVID-19. Data came from immunoSEQ multiplex PCR; TCRdb stores just in-frame clones and leaves some out. The sample carries 100,000 to 140,000 clones, roughly 84% recorded once. CDR1 and CDR2 (germline): DFQATT, SNEGSKA (reference sequence). There are 11 residues in the CDR3. This sequence joins TRBV20-1 and TRBJ2-1; 9 bases align to TRBD2. The sample taken for sequencing was peripheral blood. The sequence derives from a human donor in a cohort sampled during active COVID-19. The CDR3 reads CRGVAGARQFF. DNA for the CDR3: TGCAGGGGTGTAGCGGGAGCTAGACAGTTCTTC.